These 10 T cell receptor beta chains share one sample of origin, sequenced in a study of blood T cell repertoires in COVID-19. Libraries were prepared by immunoSEQ multiplex PCR; TCRdb keeps only in-frame clonotypes and omits some of them. Here the sample spans 200,000 or so clones, roughly 80% being singletons. Input material: PBMCs or T cells enriched from blood (not recorded which). The receptors here all came from a woman in her thirties or forties with acute COVID-19.

This rearrangement joins TRBV7-9 to TRBJ1-6, with no clear D. The CDR3 loop spans 16 amino acids. The V end was cut by 5 bases, the J end by 7 bases, with 18 bases between. CDR1 SEHNR and CDR2 FQNEAQ come from the germline V gene (reference sequence). The chain's CDR3 is CASSTAEGLGNSPLHF. For the CDR3, the DNA is TGTGCCAGCAGCACCGCCGAGGGCCTGGGGAATTCACCCCTCCACTTT. Looking up the rest from reference TRBV7-9 and TRBJ1-6 gives the full variable domain: DTGVSQNPRHKITKRGQNVTFRCDPISEHNRLYWYRQTLGQGPEFLTYFQNEAQLEKSRLLSDRFSAERPKGSFSTLEIQRTEQGDSAMYLCASSTAEGLGNSPLHFGNGTRLTVT.

The sample holds a few counts of this clone. An end of the junction differs from the germline gene, which may be a read error. The chain couples TRBV3-1 (or the pseudogene TRBV3-2) to TRBJ1-3; 9 bases line up with TRBD1. Germline lookup yields CDR1 LGHDT and CDR2 YNNKEL (reference sequence). The CDR3 sequence is 12 residues long. CDR3 DNA: TGCGGGACAGGGTTTGGTGGAAACACCATATATTTT. This translates into CGTGFGGNTIYF.

The chain uses TRBV9 and TRBJ2-2, with 8 bases lining up with TRBD1. Germline loops: CDR1 SGDLS, CDR2 YYNGEE. The CDR3 spans 18 residues. V shed 3 bases and J 3 bases; nucleotides not matched to a gene: 13. Here the CDR3 DNA reads TGTGCCAGCAGCGGAGGATCATTAGGACAGGGTTACACCGGGGAGCTGTTTTTT. Residues: CASSGGSLGQGYTGELFF.

A single count supports this clone. This chain links TRBV9 with TRBJ2-7, with 10 bases aligning to TRBD2. This CDR3 is 15 amino acids long. V shed 4 bases and J 7 bases; nucleotides not matched to a gene: 11. The V gene's germline CDR1 is SGDLS and CDR2 YYNGEE. The CDR3 reads CASSRLLAGIEEQYF. For the CDR3, the DNA is TGTGCCAGCAGCCGATTACTAGCGGGGATTGAAGAGCAGTACTTC. Variable domain in full (rest from reference TRBV9 and TRBJ2-7): DSGVTQTPKHLITATGQRVTLRCSPRSGDLSVYWYQQSLDQGLQFLIQYYNGEERAKGNILERFSAQQFPDLHSELNLSSLELGDSALYFCASSRLLAGIEEQYFGPGTRLTVT.

The chain links TRBV27 to TRBJ1-3; no firm D call. The CDR3 runs to 16 residues. Per germline, CDR1 MNHEY and CDR2 SMNVEV (reference sequence). V was pared by 5 bases and J by 4 bases, with 18 bases between. In DNA, the CDR3 is TGTGCCAGCAGTCCAAAACCGAGATCTATGGGAAACACCATATATTTT. Translating gives CASSPKPRSMGNTIYF.

The CDR3, as DNA: TGTGCCAGCTCACCTCGACAGGGGGCTGTTGCTGAAGCTTTCTTT. It is translated as CASSPRQGAVAEAFF. V gene TRBV18 combines with J gene TRBJ1-1, with 10 bases matching TRBD1. Germline-derived CDR1 and CDR2 are KGHSH and LQKENI. V dropped 3 bases and J dropped 6; count of bases not matched to a gene: 7. The CDR3 extends over 15 amino acids.

V is TRBV10-3 and J is TRBJ1-2; 7 bases are a match to TRBD1. J gave up 2 bases and V 3 bases, and 3 bases lay outside the gene matches. The germline CDR1 and CDR2 sequences are ENHRY and SYGVKD. The CDR3 is made up of 14 amino acids. The CDR3 spells CAISEGTANYGYTF. CDR3 nucleotides: TGTGCCATCAGTGAAGGGACAGCAAACTATGGCTACACCTTC.

This clone was counted once. The chain is built from TRBV2 and TRBJ1-5; 9 bases align to TRBD1. The CDR3 sequence is 14 residues long. Trimming cost V 7 bases and J 5 bases; bases outside gene matches: 6. CDR1 and CDR2 (germline): SNHLY, FYNNEI. CDR3 nucleotides: TGTGCCAGCACGATACAGGGGGCGCATCAGCCCCAGCATTTT. Its translation is CASTIQGAHQPQHF.

This clone occurred a few times. The J gene is TRBJ2-7, the V gene TRBV30; 10 nucleotides agree with TRBD1. The germline V gene encodes CDR1 GTSNPN and CDR2 SVGIG (reference sequence). The V segment lost 4 bases and the J segment 9 bases; nucleotides outside the gene matches: 12. The CDR3 sequence is 14 residues long. The CDR3 nucleotides read TGTGCCTGGACTCAGGGACAGGGGATTATTGGGCAGTACTTC. Its translation is CAWTQGQGIIGQYF.

This clone was counted once. The chain employs TRBV6-5 and TRBJ1-2, with D perhaps matching TRBD1 (6 bases). The germline gives CDR1 MNHEY, CDR2 SVGAGI. The V end lost 6 bases, the J end lost 7 bases, and 15 bases lay between the germline ends. This CDR3 has 13 residues. The CDR3 loop is CASSNRARGGYTF. As DNA, the CDR3 is TGTGCCAGCAGCAACAGGGCCCGCGGTGGCTACACCTTC.